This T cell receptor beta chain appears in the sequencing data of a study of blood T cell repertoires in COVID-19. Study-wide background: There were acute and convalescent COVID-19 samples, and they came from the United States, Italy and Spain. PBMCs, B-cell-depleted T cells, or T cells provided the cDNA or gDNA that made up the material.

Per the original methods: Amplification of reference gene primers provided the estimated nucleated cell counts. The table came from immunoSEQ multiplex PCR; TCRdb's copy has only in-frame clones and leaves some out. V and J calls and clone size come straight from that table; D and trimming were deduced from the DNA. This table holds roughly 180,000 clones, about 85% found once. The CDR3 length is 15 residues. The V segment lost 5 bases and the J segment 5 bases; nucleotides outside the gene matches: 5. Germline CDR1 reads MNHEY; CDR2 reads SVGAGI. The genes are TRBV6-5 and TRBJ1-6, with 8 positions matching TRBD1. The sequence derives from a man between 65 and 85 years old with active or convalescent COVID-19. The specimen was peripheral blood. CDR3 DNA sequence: TGTGCCAGCAGTCCCGAGACAGGGGATAATTCACCCCTCCACTTT. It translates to CASSPETGDNSPLHF.